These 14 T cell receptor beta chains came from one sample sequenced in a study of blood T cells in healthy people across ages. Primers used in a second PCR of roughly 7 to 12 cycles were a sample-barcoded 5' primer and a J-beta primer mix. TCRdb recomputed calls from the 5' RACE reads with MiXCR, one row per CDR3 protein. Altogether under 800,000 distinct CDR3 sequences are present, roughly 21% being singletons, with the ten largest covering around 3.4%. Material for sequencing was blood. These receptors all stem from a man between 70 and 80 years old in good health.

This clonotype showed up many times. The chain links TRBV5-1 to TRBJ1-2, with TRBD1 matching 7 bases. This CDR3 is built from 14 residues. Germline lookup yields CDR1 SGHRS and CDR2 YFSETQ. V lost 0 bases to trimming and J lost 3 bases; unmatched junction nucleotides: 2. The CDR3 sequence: CASSLAGGDYGYTF. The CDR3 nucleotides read TGCGCCAGCAGCTTGGCAGGGGGTGACTATGGCTACACCTTC.

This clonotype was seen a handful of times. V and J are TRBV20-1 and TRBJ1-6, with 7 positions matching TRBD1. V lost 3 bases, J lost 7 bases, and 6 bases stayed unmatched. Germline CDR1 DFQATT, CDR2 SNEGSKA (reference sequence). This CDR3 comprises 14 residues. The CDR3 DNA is TGCAGTGCTAGGGCCGGGACAGAGAATTCACCCCTCCACTTT. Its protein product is CSARAGTENSPLHF.

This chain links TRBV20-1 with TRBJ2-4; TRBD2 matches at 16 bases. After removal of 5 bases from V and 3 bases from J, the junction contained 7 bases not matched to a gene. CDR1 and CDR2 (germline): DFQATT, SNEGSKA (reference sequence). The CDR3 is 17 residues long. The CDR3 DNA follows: TGCAGTGCTCCGGGACTAGCGGGAGGGCCTGGCAAAAACATTCAGTACTTC. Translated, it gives CSAPGLAGGPGKNIQYF.

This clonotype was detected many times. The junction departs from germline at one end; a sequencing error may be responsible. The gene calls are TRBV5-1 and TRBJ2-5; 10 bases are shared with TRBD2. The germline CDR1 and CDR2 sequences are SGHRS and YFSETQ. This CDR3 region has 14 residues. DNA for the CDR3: TGTGCCAGCAGTTTAGCGGGAGGCCAAGAGACCCAGTACTTC. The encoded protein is CASSLAGGQETQYF.

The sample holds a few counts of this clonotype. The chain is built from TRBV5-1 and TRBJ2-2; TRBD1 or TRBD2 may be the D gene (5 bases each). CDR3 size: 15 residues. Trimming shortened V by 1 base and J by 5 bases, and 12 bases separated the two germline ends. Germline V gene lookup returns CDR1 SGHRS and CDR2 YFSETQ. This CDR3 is CASSLRQGETGELFF. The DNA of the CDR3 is TGCGCCAGCAGCTTGAGGCAGGGAGAGACCGGGGAGCTGTTTTTT. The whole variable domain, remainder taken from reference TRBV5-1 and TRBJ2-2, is KAGVTQTPRYLIKTRGQQVTLSCSPISGHRSVSWYQQTPGQGLQFLFEYFSETQRNKGNFPGRFSGRQFSNSRSEMNVSTLELGDSALYLCASSLRQGETGELFFGEGSRLTVL.

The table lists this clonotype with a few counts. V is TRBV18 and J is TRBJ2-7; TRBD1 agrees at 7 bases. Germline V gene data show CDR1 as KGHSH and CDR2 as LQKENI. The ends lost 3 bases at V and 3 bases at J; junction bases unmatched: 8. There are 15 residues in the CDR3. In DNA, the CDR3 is TGTGCCAGCTCACCGGACAGGCAAATTGACTACGAGCAGTACTTC. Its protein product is CASSPDRQIDYEQYF.

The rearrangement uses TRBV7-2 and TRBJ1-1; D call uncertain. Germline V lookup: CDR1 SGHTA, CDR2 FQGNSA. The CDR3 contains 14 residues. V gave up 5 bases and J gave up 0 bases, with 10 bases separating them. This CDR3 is CASSAPSMNTEAFF. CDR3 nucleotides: TGTGCCAGCAGCGCCCCCTCTATGAACACTGAAGCTTTCTTT. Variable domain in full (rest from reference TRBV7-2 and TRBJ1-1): GAGVSQSPSNKVTEKGKDVELRCDPISGHTALYWYRQSLGQGLEFLIYFQGNSAPDKSGLPSDRFSAERTGGSVSTLTIQRTQQEDSAVYLCASSAPSMNTEAFFGQGTRLTVV.

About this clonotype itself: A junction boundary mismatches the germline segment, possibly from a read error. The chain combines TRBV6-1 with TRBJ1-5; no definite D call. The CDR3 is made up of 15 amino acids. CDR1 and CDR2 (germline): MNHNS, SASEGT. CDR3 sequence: CASSDLGPSNQPQNF. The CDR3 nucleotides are TGTGCCAGCAGTGACCTTGGCCCTAGCAATCAGCCCCAGAATTTT.

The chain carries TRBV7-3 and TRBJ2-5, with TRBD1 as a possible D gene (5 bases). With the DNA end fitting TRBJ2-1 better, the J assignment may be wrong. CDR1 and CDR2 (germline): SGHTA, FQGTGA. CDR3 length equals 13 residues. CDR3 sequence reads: CASSINRFNEQFF. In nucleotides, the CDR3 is TGTGCCAGCAGCATAAACAGGTTCAATGAGCAGTTCTTC.

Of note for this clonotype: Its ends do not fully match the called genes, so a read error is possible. The CDR3 DNA sequence: TGTACCAGCGGCCACGGTTCAAGCTCCTACAATGAGCAGTTCTTC. Protein sequence: CTSGHGSSSYNEQFF. This chain links TRBV3-1 with TRBJ2-5; D possibly corresponds to TRBD2 (5 bases). The DNA end is a closer match to TRBJ2-1, so the J assignment may be wrong. CDR3 length: 15 residues. Per germline, CDR1 LGHDT and CDR2 YNNKEL (reference sequence).

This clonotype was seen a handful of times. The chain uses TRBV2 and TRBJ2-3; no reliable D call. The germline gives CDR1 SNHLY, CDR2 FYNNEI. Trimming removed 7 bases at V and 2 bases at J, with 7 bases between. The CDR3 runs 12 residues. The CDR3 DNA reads TGTGCCAGCAAGTCTAACACAGATACGCAGTATTTT. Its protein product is CASKSNTDTQYF.

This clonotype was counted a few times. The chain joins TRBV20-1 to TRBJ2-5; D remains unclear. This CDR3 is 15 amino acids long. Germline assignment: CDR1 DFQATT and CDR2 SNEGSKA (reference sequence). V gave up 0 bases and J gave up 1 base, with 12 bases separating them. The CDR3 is CSARDSGSVQETQYF. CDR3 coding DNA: TGCAGTGCTAGAGATTCGGGCAGCGTCCAAGAGACCCAGTACTTC.

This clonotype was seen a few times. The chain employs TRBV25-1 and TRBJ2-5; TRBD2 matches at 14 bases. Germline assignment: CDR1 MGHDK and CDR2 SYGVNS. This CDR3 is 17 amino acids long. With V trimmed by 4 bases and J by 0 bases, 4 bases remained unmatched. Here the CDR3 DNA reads TGTGCCAGCAGTGGTCGGGGACTAGCGGGAGACCAAGAGACCCAGTACTTC. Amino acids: CASSGRGLAGDQETQYF. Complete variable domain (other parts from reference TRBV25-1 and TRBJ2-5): EADIYQTPRYLVIGTGKKITLECSQTMGHDKMYWYQQDPGMELHLIHYSYGVNSTEKGDLSSESTVSRIRTEHFPLTLESARPSHTSQYLCASSGRGLAGDQETQYFGPGTRLLVL.

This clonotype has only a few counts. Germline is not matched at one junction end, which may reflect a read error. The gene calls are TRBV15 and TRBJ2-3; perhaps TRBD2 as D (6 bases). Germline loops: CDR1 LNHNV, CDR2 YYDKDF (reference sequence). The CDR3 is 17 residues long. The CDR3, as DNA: TGTGCCGCCAGCAGAGAAGACGGGGGAGATAGCACAGATACGCAGTATTTT. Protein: CAASREDGGDSTDTQYF.